This TCR beta chain was found in a study of early T cells in non-severe SARS-CoV-2 infection. TCRdb independently ran MiXCR on the 5' RACE reads; one entry per CDR3 protein. The sample has roughly 86,000 distinct CDR3 sequences, roughly 6% seen once. Germline V CDR1 and CDR2: SQVTM, ANQGSEA. Trimming cost V 0 bases and J 3 bases; bases outside gene matches: 9. The CDR3 sequence is 16 residues long. Sample: whole blood. This chain connects TRBV29-1 to TRBJ2-7; 9 bases are a match to TRBD1. The sequence was collected from an adult who was a healthcare worker with PCR-confirmed SARS-CoV-2 infection or an uninfected control (not recorded which). CDR3 DNA sequence: TGCAGCGTTGAAGACGCGGGACAGGGAATCAGCTACGAGCAGTACTTC. This codes for CSVEDAGQGISYEQYF.